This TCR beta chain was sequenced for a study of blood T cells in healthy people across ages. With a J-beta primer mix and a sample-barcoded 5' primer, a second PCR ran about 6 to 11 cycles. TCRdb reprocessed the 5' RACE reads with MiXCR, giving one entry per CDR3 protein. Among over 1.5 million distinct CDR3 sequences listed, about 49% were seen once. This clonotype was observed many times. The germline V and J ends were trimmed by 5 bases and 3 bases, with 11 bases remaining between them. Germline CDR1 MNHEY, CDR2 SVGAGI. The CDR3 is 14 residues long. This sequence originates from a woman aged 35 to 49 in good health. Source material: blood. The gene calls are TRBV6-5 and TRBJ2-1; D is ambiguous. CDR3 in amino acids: CASSVGSLYNEQFF. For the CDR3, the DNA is TGTGCCAGCAGTGTGGGTTCGCTCTACAATGAGCAGTTCTTC.